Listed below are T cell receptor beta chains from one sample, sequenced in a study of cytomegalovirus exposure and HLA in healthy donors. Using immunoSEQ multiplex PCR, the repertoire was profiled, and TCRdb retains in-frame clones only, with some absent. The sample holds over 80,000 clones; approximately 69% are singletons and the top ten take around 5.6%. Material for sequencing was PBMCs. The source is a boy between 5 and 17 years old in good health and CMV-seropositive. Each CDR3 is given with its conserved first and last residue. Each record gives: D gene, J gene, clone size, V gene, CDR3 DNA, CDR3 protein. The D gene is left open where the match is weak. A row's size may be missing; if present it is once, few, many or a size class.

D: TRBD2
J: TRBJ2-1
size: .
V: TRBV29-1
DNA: TGCAGCGTTGAAGATCGGGGGGGGCAGGACGGGAATGAGCAGTTCTTC
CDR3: CSVEDRGGQDGNEQFF

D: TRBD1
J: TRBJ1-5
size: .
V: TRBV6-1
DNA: TGTGCCAGCAGTGAAGCAGGGGGCGCCGGGCAGCCCCAGCATTTT
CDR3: CASSEAGGAGQPQHF

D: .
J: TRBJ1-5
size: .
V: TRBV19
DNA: TGTGCCAGTAGTATGTCGATGCAGGGTGGGGATCAGCCCCAGCATTTT
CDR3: CASSMSMQGGDQPQHF

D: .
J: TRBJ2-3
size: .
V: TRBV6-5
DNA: TGTGCCAGCAGTTACTCGAAATACGGTACGCAGTATTTT
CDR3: CASSYSKYGTQYF

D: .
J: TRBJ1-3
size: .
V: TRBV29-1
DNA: TGCAGCGTTGACGACCCCCGAGGAAGAAACACCATATATTTT
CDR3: CSVDDPRGRNTIYF

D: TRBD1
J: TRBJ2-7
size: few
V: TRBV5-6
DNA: TGTGCCAGCAGCTTGGATGACAGGGGCCTCGACGAGCAGTACTTC
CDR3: CASSLDDRGLDEQYF

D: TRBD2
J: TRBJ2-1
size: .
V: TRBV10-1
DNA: TGCGCCAGCAGTGACCGATCCTCGACTAGCGGGAGTAGGGATGAGCAGTTCTTC
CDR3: CASSDRSSTSGSRDEQFF

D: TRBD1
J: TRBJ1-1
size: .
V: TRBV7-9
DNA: TGTGCCAGCAGCAAGGACAGGGGGCATACTGAAGCTTTCTTT
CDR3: CASSKDRGHTEAFF

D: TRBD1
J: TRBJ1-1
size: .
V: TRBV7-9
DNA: TGTGCCAGCAGCCCAGGACAGGGGACGAACACTGAAGCTTTCTTT
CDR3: CASSPGQGTNTEAFF

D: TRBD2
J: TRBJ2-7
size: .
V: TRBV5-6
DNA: TGTGCCAGCAGCTTTCCTAGCGGCTCCTACGAGCAGTACTTC
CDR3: CASSFPSGSYEQYF

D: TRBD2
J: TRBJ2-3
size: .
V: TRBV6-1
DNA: TGTGCCAGCAGTGAAGCTAGCGGGGGGGCCGATAAGCAGTATTTT
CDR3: CASSEASGGADKQYF

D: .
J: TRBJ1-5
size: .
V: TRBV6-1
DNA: TGTGCCAGCAGTGAAGTCCGGGAGTATGGCAATCAGCCCCAGAATTTT
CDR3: CASSEVREYGNQPQNF

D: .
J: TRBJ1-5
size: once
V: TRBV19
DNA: TGTGCCAGTAGTATAGGTCGCTCAGGGGAAGGTTTTGGCAATCAGCCCCAGCATTTT
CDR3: CASSIGRSGEGFGNQPQHF

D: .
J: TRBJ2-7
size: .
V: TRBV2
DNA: TGTGCCAGCAGGGGCAGGGTACTGACCTACGAGCAGTACTTC
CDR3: CASRGRVLTYEQYF

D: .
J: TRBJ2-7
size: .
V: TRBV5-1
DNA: TGCGCCAGCAGCTTGGTGATATCGGGGGAGCAGTACTTC
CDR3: CASSLVISGEQYF

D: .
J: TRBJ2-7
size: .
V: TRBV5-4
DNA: TGTGCCAGCAGCTTTAGTGGGGCGGCCGAGCAGTACTTC
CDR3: CASSFSGAAEQYF

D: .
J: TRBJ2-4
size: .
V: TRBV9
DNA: TGTGCCAGCAGCGTAGGAGACAAAAACATTCAGTACTTC
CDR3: CASSVGDKNIQYF

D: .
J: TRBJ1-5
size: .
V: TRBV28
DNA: TGTGCCAGCGGAGGAGCTTTTTCGGGCAATCAGCCCCAGCATTTT
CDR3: CASGGAFSGNQPQHF

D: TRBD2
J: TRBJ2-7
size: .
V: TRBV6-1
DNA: TGTGCCAGCAGTGAATTCCTAGCGGCTGTCTACGAGCAGTACTTC
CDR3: CASSEFLAAVYEQYF

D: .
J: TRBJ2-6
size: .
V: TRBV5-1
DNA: TGCGCCAGCAGCTTGGAGCTAACTGGGGCCAACGTCCTGACTTTC
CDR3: CASSLELTGANVLTF

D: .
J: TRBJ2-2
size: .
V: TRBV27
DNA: TGTGCCAGCAGCCCCCAAAGCGGGAACACCGGGGAGCTGTTTTTT
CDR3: CASSPQSGNTGELFF

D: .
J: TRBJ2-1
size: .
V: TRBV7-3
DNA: TGTGCCAGCAGCTTGGGGCCCAGGGTTAGCTCCTACAATGAGCAGTTCTTC
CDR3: CASSLGPRVSSYNEQFF

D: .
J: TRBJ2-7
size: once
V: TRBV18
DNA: TGTGCCAGCTCACCACTTCAGGGGTCCCACGAGCAGTACTTC
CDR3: CASSPLQGSHEQYF

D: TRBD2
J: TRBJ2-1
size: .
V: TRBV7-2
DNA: TGTGCCAGCAGCCTATCTGGGACTAGCGGGGGGTCCTACAATGAGCAGTTCTTC
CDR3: CASSLSGTSGGSYNEQFF

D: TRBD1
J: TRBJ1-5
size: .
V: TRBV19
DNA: TGTGCCAGTAGTCAGGGGGCATATAGCAATCAGCCCCAGCATTTT
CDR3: CASSQGAYSNQPQHF

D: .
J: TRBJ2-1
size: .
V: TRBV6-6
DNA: TGTGCCAGCGGGGTTCCGCGACTAGGAAATCATGAGCAGTTCTTC
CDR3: CASGVPRLGNHEQFF

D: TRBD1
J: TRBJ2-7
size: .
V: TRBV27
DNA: TGTGCCAGCAGTTTCTCAGGGGGCCCTTTGGTAGCCTACGAGCAGTACTTC
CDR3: CASSFSGGPLVAYEQYF

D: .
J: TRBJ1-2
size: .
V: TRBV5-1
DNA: TGCGCCAGCAGCTTGGTTCAGGGTACCTATGGCTACACCTTC
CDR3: CASSLVQGTYGYTF

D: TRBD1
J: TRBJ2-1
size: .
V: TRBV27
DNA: TGTGCCAGCAGTTTATCGGTTGGACAGGGTGGTGAGCAGTTCTTC
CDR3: CASSLSVGQGGEQFF

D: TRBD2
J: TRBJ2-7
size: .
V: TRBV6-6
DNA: TGTGCCAGCGGGGGGGATGTCTCATCCTACGAGCAGTACTTC
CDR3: CASGGDVSSYEQYF

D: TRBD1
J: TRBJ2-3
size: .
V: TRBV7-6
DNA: TGTGCCAGCAGCTTAGCGACAGGGGTTGGGGATACGCAGTATTTT
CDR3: CASSLATGVGDTQYF

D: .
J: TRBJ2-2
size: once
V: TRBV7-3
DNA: TGTGCCAGCAGCTTAAGGACAGCGAACACCGGGGAGCTGTTTTTT
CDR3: CASSLRTANTGELFF

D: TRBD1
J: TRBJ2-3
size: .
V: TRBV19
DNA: TGTGCCAGTAGCTACGCGACAGGGAATGTTCCAGATACGCAGTATTTT
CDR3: CASSYATGNVPDTQYF

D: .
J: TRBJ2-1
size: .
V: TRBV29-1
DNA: TGCAGCGTGTCTCACAATGAGCAGTTCTTC
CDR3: CSVSHNEQFF

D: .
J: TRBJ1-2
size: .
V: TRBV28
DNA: TGTGCCAGCAGTTTACGGGAGGTTTATGGCTACACCTTC
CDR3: CASSLREVYGYTF

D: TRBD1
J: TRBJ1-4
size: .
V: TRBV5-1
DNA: TGCGCCAGCAGCTTTGGACAGGGGGCCGCAAATGAAAAACTGTTTTTT
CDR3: CASSFGQGAANEKLFF

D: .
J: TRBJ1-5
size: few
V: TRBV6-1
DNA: TGTGCCAGCAGTCCGGTGAGGGAAAGCCATCAGCCCCAGCATTTT
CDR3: CASSPVRESHQPQHF

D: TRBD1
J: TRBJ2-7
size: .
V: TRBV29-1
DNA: TGCAGCGTAAGGACAGGGACAGCTAATACCTACGAGCAGTACTTC
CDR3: CSVRTGTANTYEQYF

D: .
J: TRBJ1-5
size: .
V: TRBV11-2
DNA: TGTGCCAGCAGCTTATCTTCGGGGGGATACAATCAGCCCCAGCATTTT
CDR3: CASSLSSGGYNQPQHF

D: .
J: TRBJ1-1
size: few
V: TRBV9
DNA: TGTGCCAGCAGCGCGCAACCAGTAGGGGAGGCTGAAGCTTTCTTT
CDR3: CASSAQPVGEAEAFF

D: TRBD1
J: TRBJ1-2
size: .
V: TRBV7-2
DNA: TGTGCCAGCAGCCGGGTTAGGACAGGGGGCGAGGTATATGGCTACACCTTC
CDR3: CASSRVRTGGEVYGYTF

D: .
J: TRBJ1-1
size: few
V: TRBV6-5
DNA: TGTGCCAGCAGTTACTCGAGGAACACTGAAGCTTTCTTT
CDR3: CASSYSRNTEAFF

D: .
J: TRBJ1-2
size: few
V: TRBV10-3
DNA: TGTGCCATCAGCCACATGGAGGGGAACTATGGCTACACCTTC
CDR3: CAISHMEGNYGYTF